This T cell receptor beta chain originates from a study of cytomegalovirus exposure and HLA in healthy donors. Use of 60 Vbeta and 13 Jbeta primers characterized the PCR. Only in-frame clones appear in the TCRdb table, and some are missing; sequencing was by immunoSEQ multiplex PCR. The sample lists roughly 130,000 clones; about 80% were seen once. Study findings and constraints: In a later analysis, at a false discovery rate of 0.05, under 20,000 TCR beta sequences were associated with HLA alleles.

Germline V gene data show CDR1 as MNHEY and CDR2 as SMNVEV (reference sequence). V dropped 3 bases and J dropped 5; count of bases not matched to a gene: 10. The length of the CDR3 is 15 residues. On this clone: Its antigen is unknown.

The sample taken for sequencing was PBMCs. The receptor was derived from a male donor in good health and CMV-seronegative. This chain uses TRBV27 with TRBJ2-7; 7 bases are a match to TRBD2. For the CDR3, the DNA is TGTGCCAGCAGTTTCTCGCGGCCTGCGGGAGACGAGCAGTACTTC. It translates to CASSFSRPAGDEQYF.